Sequencing of this T cell receptor beta chain was carried out in a study of cytotoxic CD8 clonotypes in ibrutinib-treated CLL. Study as a whole: Of the patients, 11 were relapsed/refractory, under 16 treatment-naive and fewer than 18 IGHV unmutated.

Concerning this clone itself: Its matching antigen is unknown.

Method: immunoSEQ multiplex PCR; TCRdb's copy keeps in-frame clones and lacks some. This sample has 60,000 to 70,000 clones, with 45% to 65% found just once. The V gene's germline CDR1 is MDHEN and CDR2 SYDVKM. This CDR3 region has 15 residues. The V and J ends lost 1 base and 3 bases respectively, with 13 bases between them. General observations from the study: Exceeding age-matched healthy donors, baseline clonality also tracked the counts of circulating CD8+ T cells. Clonality climbed at ibrutinib response, then dropped toward baseline at progression.

Source: PBMCs, taken after 12 months of ibrutinib treatment. The sequence came from a human donor with chronic lymphocytic leukemia. V is TRBV28 and J is TRBJ2-7; D is possibly TRBD1 (6 bases). CDR3 sequence reads: CASSLLSGAGYEQYF. The DNA of the CDR3 is TGTGCCAGCAGTTTATTGTCAGGGGCGGGCTACGAGCAGTACTTC.